This T cell receptor (beta chain) was sequenced during a study of blood T cell repertoires in COVID-19 (dated by TCRdb to between 2020 and 2021). About the investigation overall: Samples covering the acute and convalescent phases of COVID-19 were provided by collaborators in the United States, Italy and Spain. The material from the prospective study consisted of cDNA or gDNA derived from T cells, B-cell-depleted T cells, or PBMCs. The dataset comprised deeply sampled blood TCRbeta repertoires from subjects exposed to, actively infected with, or recovered from COVID-19. The repertoires were made available in a free public database intended to serve as a resource for research on the immune response to SARS-CoV-2. The samples were drawn from two sources: the first 160 participants of the ongoing ImmuneRACE study, and over 1,000 subjects contributed by 6 global collaborators. Nearly every sample came with metadata listing a de-identified subject ID, COVID-19 status, age in years and sex. HLA class I and class II types, where available, came from metadata supplied by the sample provider rather than from assay-based typing. Beyond this particular receptor, the publication reports: Clinical and demographic metadata were provided uncurated, with the amount varying by source and participant.

The immunoSEQ Assay, a bias-controlled multiplex PCR, was used to amplify TCRbeta CDR3 regions from genomic DNA. The authors processed their data as follows. Nucleated cell counts per sample were estimated from amplification of reference gene primers within the assay. Sequence reads were collapsed and filtered to measure the absolute abundance of every unique TCRbeta CDR3 rearrangement. Productive Simpson clonality was computed per sample as the square root of Simpson's diversity index over productive rearrangements. TCRdb retrieved this table from immuneACCESS and kept in-frame rearrangements only. Not all clones are present; in checked studies, unresolved V genes account for under half, and no reason is known for the remainder. From that table come the V and J calls and clone size; the DNA was used to work out D and trimming. The sample table records approximately 500,000 clones; roughly nine tenths of these occur just once. The ten top clones hold 7.5% to 9.5% of the sample.

At one collaborating source in Seattle, patients were enrolled during active infection and were followed longitudinally through the course of disease. Each collaborating institution followed its own protocols to collect whole blood in K2EDTA tubes. For TCRbeta analysis, collaborators shipped samples in one of three forms: frozen whole blood, isolated PBMCs, or DNA extracted from either of those sample types. Concerning this clone: There is no known antigen for this receptor. Nothing much larger sits one base from this clone, and base qualities are not available.

The CDR3 sequence holds 18 residues, the cysteine and phenylalanine included. Only the CDR3 DNA stays, 54 bases, in frame from base 1. V and J lose 5 bases and 0 bases, and a span of 19 bases separates them. Reading the germline V gene gives CDR1 MNHEY and CDR2 SVGEGT. Sequencing used peripheral blood. This TCR was recovered from a woman between 45 and 65 years old with COVID-19, enrolled during active disease. The chain is made from TRBV6-2 or TRBV6-3 and TRBJ2-2; there is no confident call for the D gene. The nucleotide sequence is given as TGTGCCAGCAGTCCCCGGTTTGGTCTACGCGCGAACACCGGGGAGCTGTTTTTT. This translates into CASSPRFGLRANTGELFF.